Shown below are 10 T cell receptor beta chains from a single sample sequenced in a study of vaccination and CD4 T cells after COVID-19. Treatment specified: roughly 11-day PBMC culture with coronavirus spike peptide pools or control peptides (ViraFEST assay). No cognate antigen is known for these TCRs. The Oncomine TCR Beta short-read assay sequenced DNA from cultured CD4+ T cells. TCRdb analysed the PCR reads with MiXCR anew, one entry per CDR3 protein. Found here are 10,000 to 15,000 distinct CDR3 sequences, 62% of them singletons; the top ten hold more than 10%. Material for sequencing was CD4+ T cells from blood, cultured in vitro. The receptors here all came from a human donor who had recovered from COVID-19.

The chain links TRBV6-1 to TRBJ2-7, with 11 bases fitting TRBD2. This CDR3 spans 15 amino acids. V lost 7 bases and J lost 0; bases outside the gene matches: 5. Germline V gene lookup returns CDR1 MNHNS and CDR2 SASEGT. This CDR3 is CASNRLAGSSYEQYF. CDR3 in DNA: TGTGCCAGCAATAGACTAGCGGGAAGCTCCTACGAGCAGTACTTC.

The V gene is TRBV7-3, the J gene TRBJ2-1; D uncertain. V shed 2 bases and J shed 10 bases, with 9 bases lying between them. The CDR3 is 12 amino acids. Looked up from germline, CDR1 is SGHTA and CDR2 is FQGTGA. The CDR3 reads CASSLPGREQFF. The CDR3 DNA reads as TGTGCCAGCAGCTTACCGGGTCGGGAGCAGTTCTTC.

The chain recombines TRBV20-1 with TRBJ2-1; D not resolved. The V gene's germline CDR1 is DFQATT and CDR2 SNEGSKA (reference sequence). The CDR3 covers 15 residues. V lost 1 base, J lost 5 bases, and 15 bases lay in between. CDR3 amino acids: CSARVENSANNEQFF. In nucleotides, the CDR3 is TGCAGTGCTAGAGTTGAAAATTCTGCGAACAATGAGCAGTTCTTC.

In DNA, the CDR3 is TGTGCCAGCAGCGATCGCGGGGTGGCAGATACGCAGTATTTT. Translating gives CASSDRGVADTQYF. The chain links TRBV21-1 to TRBJ2-3; the table's TRBD2 call for D was not verified on the DNA. TRBV21-1 is noted as a pseudogene. The CDR3 has 14 amino acids.

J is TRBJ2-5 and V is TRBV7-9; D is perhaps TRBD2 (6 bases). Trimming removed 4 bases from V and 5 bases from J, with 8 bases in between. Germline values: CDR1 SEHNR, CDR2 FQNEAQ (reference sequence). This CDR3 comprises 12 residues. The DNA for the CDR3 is TGTGCCAGCAGCTCAGGGAGGGAGACCCAGTACTTC. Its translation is CASSSGRETQYF. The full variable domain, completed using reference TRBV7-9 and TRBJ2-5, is DTGVSQNPRHKITKRGQNVTFRCDPISEHNRLYWYRQTLGQGPEFLTYFQNEAQLEKSRLLSDRFSAERPKGSFSTLEIQRTEQGDSAMYLCASSSGRETQYFGPGTRLLVL.

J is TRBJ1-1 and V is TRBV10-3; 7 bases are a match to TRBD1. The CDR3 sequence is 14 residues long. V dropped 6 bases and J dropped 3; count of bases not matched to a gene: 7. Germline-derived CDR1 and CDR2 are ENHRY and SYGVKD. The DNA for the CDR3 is TGTGCCATCAGGCCCGATACAGGGGACACTGAAGCTTTCTTT. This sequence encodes CAIRPDTGDTEAFF.

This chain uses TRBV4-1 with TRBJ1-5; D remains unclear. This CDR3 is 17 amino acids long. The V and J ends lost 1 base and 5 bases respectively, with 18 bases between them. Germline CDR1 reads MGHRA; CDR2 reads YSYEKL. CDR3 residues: CASSQVPSRALHQPQHF. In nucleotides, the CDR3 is TGCGCCAGCAGCCAAGTGCCAAGTAGGGCCCTACATCAGCCCCAGCATTTT.

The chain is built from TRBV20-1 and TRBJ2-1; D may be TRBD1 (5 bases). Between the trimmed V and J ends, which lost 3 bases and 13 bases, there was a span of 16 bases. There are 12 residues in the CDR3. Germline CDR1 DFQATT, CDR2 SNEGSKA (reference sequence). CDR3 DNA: TGCAGTGCTAGCGCACAAACAGGTCGTCAGTTCTTC. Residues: CSASAQTGRQFF.

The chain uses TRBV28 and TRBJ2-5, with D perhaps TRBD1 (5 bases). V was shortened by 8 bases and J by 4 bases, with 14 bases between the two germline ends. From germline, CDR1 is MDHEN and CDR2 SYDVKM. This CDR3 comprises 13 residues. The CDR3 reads CASPTPRGETQYF. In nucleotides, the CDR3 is TGTGCCAGCCCGACACCAAGGGGAGAGACCCAGTACTTC.

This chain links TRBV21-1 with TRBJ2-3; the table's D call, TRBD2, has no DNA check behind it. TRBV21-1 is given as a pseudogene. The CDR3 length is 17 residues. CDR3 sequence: CASTSLGLAGSTDTQYF. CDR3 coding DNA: TGTGCCAGCACCTCACTCGGGCTAGCGGGATCCACAGATACGCAGTATTTT.